There are a few counts of the clone carrying this TCR beta chain. Researchers prepared the TCRbeta library using unique molecular identifiers, the study reports. TCRdb re-called the PCR reads through MiXCR, storing one row per CDR3 protein. The sample contains some 600,000 distinct CDR3 sequences, under 15% of which appear only once. The germline V gene has CDR1 LGHDT and CDR2 YNNKEL (reference sequence). This CDR3 has 14 amino acids. Trimming took off 1 base at V and 4 bases at J, with 7 bases between the two ends. This sample was included in a study of T-cell reconstitution after alpha-beta-depleted transplantation in children.

Specimen: PBMCs, mostly from graft donor cells, collected 360 days after TCRalphabeta/CD19-depleted stem cell transplant. This rearrangement joins TRBV3-1 to TRBJ2-2; D ambiguous. The TCR sequence derives from a male patient aged 5 to 17 who had a stem cell transplant for acute myeloid leukemia, so the T cells may come from the graft donor. CDR3 loop: CASSQGSATGELFF. DNA for the CDR3: TGTGCCAGCAGCCAAGGCTCGGCCACCGGGGAGCTGTTTTTT. The complete variable domain, with remaining parts taken from reference TRBV3-1 and TRBJ2-2, reads DTAVSQTPKYLVTQMGNDKSIKCEQNLGHDTMYWYKQDSKKFLKIMFSYNNKELIINETVPNRFSPKSPDKAHLNLHINSLELGDSAVYFCASSQGSATGELFFGEGSRLTVL.